The 3 T cell receptor beta chains given below trace back to one sample, sequenced in a study of blood T cells in healthy people across ages. Through a sample-barcoded 5' primer and a J-beta primer mix, a second PCR was run for 7 to 11 cycles. From the 5' RACE reads, TCRdb called clonotypes with MiXCR, one entry per CDR3 protein. The sample consists of about a million distinct CDR3 sequences, roughly 50% of them appearing once. Sequencing was carried out using blood. These receptors were obtained from a man under 40 in good health.

This chain joins TRBV29-1 and TRBJ1-4; TRBD1 matches 9 bases. CDR1 is SQVTM and CDR2 is ANQGSEA in the germline V gene. The V gene end was trimmed by 5 bases and the J gene end by 7 bases; junction bases not matched to a gene: 5. The CDR3 spans 13 residues. The CDR3, as DNA: TGCAGCGTTCTTGGACAGGGGACTGAAAAACTGTTTTTT. Translating gives CSVLGQGTEKLFF. The full variable domain, completed using reference TRBV29-1 and TRBJ1-4, is SAVISQKPSRDICQRGTSLTIQCQVDSQVTMMFWYRQQPGQSLTLIATANQGSEATYESGFVIDKFPISRPNLTFSTLTVSNMSPEDSSIYLCSVLGQGTEKLFFGSGTQLSVL.

The genes are TRBV15 and TRBJ1-1; no firm D call. This CDR3 region has 11 residues. Trimming stripped 1 base from V and 8 bases from J, with 5 bases between. CDR1 and CDR2 from the germline V gene are LNHNV and YYDKDF (reference sequence). The CDR3 reads CATSRVGEAFF. For the CDR3, the DNA is TGTGCCACCAGCAGAGTAGGGGAAGCTTTCTTT.

The chain links TRBV5-5 to TRBJ2-7, with 10 bases that match TRBD1. CDR3 size: 14 residues. Per germline, CDR1 SGHKS and CDR2 YYEKEE (reference sequence). The trim removed 5 bases at V and 5 bases at J, leaving 7 bases unmatched. The CDR3: CASSRDRGLDEQYF. The CDR3 coding sequence is TGTGCCAGCAGTCGGGACAGGGGATTAGACGAGCAGTACTTC.